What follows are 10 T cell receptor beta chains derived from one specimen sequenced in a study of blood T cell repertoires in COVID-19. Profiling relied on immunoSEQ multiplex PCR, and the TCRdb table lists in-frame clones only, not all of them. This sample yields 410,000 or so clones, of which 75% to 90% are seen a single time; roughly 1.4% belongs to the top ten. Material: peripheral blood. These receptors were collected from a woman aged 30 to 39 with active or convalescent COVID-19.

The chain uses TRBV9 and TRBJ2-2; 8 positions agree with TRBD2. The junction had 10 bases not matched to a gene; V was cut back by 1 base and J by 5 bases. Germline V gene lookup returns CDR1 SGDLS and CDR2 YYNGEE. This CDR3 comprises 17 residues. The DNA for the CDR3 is TGTGCCAGCAGCGTACCTTCCGGGACTAGTTTGACCGGGGAGCTGTTTTTT. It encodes CASSVPSGTSLTGELFF.

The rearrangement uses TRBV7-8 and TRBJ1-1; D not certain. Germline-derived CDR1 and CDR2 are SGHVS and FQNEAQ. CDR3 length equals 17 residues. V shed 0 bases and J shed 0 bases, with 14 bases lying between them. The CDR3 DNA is TGTGCCAGCAGCTTAGCTATCCGACTCACGATGAACACTGAAGCTTTCTTT. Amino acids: CASSLAIRLTMNTEAFF.

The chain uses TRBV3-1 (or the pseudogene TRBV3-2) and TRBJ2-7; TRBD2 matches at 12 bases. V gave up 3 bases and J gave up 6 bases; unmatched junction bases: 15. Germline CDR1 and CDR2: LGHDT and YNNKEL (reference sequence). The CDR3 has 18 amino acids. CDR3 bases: TGTGCCAGCAGCCACTCCTGGGGTTCCGGGACTAGCGGGCTCGAGCAGTACTTC. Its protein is CASSHSWGSGTSGLEQYF.

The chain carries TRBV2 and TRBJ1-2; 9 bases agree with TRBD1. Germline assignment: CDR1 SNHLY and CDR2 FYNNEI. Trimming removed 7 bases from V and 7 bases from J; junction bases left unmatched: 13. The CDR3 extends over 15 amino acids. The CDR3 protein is CASTDIGTGLGGYTF. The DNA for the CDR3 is TGTGCCAGCACCGACATAGGGACAGGGCTTGGTGGCTACACCTTC.

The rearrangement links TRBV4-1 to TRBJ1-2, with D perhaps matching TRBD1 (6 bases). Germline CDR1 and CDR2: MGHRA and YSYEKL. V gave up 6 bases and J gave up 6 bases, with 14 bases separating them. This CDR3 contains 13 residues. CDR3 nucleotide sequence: TGCGCCAGCAGACCTACAGGGACGGATGGCTACACCTTC. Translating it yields CASRPTGTDGYTF.

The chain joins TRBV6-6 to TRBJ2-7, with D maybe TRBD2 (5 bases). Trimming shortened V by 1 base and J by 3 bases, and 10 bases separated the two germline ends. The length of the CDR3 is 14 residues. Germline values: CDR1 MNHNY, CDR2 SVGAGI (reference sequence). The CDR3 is CASSYLDFDYEQYF. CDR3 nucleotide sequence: TGTGCCAGCAGTTACTTGGACTTCGACTACGAGCAGTACTTC.

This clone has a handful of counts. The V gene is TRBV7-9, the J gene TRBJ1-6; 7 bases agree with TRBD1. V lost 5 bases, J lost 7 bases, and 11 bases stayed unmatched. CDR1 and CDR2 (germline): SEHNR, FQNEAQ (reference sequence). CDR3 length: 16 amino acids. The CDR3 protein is CASSKQTGLQNSPLHF. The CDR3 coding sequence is TGTGCCAGCAGCAAACAGACAGGGTTGCAAAATTCACCCCTCCACTTT.

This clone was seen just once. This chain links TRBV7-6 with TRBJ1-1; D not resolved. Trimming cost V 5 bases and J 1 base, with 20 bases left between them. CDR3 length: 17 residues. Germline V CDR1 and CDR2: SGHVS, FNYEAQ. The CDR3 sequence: CASSPRGPVPENTEAFF. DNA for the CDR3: TGTGCCAGCAGCCCCAGAGGGCCGGTTCCTGAGAACACTGAAGCTTTCTTT.

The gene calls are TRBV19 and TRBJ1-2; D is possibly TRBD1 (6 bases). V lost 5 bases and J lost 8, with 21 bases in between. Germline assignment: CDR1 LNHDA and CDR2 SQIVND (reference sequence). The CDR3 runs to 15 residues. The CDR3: CASSPQGQPWEGYTF. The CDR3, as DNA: TGTGCCAGTAGTCCACAAGGACAGCCTTGGGAGGGCTACACCTTC.

The CDR3 DNA reads as TGTGCCAGCAGTTACCGGACAAGGGGAAGAACTGAAGCTTTCTTT. Translating it yields CASSYRTRGRTEAFF. The gene calls are TRBV6-5 and TRBJ1-1, with a weak D call TRBD1 (5 bases). Germline values: CDR1 MNHEY, CDR2 SVGAGI. V shed 2 bases and J shed 5 bases, with 15 bases lying between them. The CDR3 extends over 15 amino acids.